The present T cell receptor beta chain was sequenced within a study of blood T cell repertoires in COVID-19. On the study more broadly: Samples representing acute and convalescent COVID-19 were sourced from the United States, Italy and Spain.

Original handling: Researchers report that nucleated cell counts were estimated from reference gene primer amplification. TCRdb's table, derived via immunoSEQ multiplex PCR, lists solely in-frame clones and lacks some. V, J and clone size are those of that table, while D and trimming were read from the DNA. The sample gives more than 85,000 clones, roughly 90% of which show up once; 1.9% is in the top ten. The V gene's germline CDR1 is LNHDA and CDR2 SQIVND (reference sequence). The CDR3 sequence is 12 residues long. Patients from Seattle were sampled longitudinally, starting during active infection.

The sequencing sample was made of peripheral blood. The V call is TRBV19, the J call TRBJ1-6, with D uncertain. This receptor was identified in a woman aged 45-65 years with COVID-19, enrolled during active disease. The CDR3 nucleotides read TGTGCGACAAGCTCCTATAATTCACCCCTCCACTTT. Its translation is CATSSYNSPLHF.